Following are 19 T cell receptor beta chains from one sample sequenced in a study of T cell responses to AZD1222 COVID-19 vaccine. This table comes from immunoSEQ multiplex PCR, and its TCRdb copy is limited to in-frame clones, with some not included. The sample has 95,000 to 150,000 clones; over 85% are singletons. Sequencing used peripheral blood, obtained on day 0 of AZD1222 vaccination. The source of these receptors is an adult in good health.

The CDR3 bases are TGTGCCAGCTCACCACCCTTGCTAGCGGCGAATGAGCAGTTCTTC. Protein sequence: CASSPPLLAANEQFF. The rearrangement joins TRBV18 to TRBJ2-1, with 7 bases lining up with TRBD2. Germline V lookup: CDR1 KGHSH, CDR2 LQKENI. The CDR3 is made up of 15 amino acids. The ends lost 0 bases at V and 7 bases at J; junction bases unmatched: 6.

The chain is built from TRBV5-5 and TRBJ2-3; 8 bases line up with TRBD2. Germline V gene sequence: CDR1 SGHKS, CDR2 YYEKEE (reference sequence). With 0 bases clipped from V and 4 bases from J, the junction kept 13 bases outside the gene matches. The CDR3 extends over 18 amino acids. CDR3 residues: CASSLDVPAGVRADTQYF. The CDR3 DNA follows: TGTGCCAGCAGCTTGGATGTGCCAGCGGGGGTCAGAGCAGATACGCAGTATTTT. Looking up the rest from reference TRBV5-5 and TRBJ2-3 gives the full variable domain: DAGVTQSPTHLIKTRGQQVTLRCSPISGHKSVSWYQQVLGQGPQFIFQYYEKEERGRGNFPDRFSARQFPNYSSELNVNALLLGDSALYLCASSLDVPAGVRADTQYFGPGTRLTVL.

The chain combines TRBV7-8 with TRBJ2-1, with TRBD2 identical over 7 bases. Germline CDR1 and CDR2: SGHVS and FQNEAQ. There are 15 residues in the CDR3. The V segment lost 4 bases and the J segment 4 bases; nucleotides outside the gene matches: 7. The CDR3 reads CASSSGGGGYNEQFF. The DNA of the CDR3 is TGTGCCAGCAGCTCAGGCGGCGGGGGTTACAATGAGCAGTTCTTC.

The genes are TRBV5-1 and TRBJ1-1; D perhaps matches TRBD1 (6 bases). Germline CDR1 SGHRS, CDR2 YFSETQ. The CDR3 sequence is 13 residues long. Trimming cost V 4 bases and J 1 base, with 8 bases left between them. The CDR3 DNA follows: TGCGCCAGCAGCCGGACAGAGAACACTGAAGCTTTCTTT. This encodes CASSRTENTEAFF.

The gene calls are TRBV19 and TRBJ1-2; 10 bases are a match to TRBD1. V lost 5 bases to trimming and J lost 2 bases; unmatched junction nucleotides: 5. The CDR3 is made up of 15 amino acids. Germline lookup yields CDR1 LNHDA and CDR2 SQIVND (reference sequence). CDR3 region: CASSEQGQGNYGYTF. CDR3 bases: TGTGCCAGTAGTGAACAGGGACAGGGGAACTATGGCTACACCTTC.

The V and J genes are TRBV2 and TRBJ2-1; the D gene is possibly TRBD1 (5 bases). CDR3 length equals 17 residues. Germline V gives CDR1 SNHLY, CDR2 FYNNEI. Trimming pared 7 bases from V and 2 bases from J, leaving 21 bases between. The CDR3 reads CASTTWGRQLTYNEQFF. The CDR3 DNA reads as TGTGCCAGCACCACTTGGGGCCGGCAGTTGACCTACAATGAGCAGTTCTTC.

This chain links TRBV5-1 with TRBJ2-1; TRBD1 matches 7 bases. Trimming took 0 bases from V and 4 from J; bases not matched to a gene: 4. The germline V gene encodes CDR1 SGHRS and CDR2 YFSETQ. The CDR3 covers 15 residues. The CDR3 DNA reads as TGCGCCAGCAGCTTGGAGGGGGCGGGTTACAATGAGCAGTTCTTC. It specifies CASSLEGAGYNEQFF. The full variable domain, in which reference TRBV5-1 and TRBJ2-1 provide the parts outside the CDR3, is KAGVTQTPRYLIKTRGQQVTLSCSPISGHRSVSWYQQTPGQGLQFLFEYFSETQRNKGNFPGRFSGRQFSNSRSEMNVSTLELGDSALYLCASSLEGAGYNEQFFGPGTRLTVL.

The chain is built from TRBV20-1 and TRBJ2-7, with D maybe TRBD1 (5 bases). CDR3 length equals 13 residues. Trimming cost V 3 bases and J 9 bases, with 18 bases left between them. Germline V gene sequence: CDR1 DFQATT, CDR2 SNEGSKA (reference sequence). The CDR3 bases are TGCAGTGCTAGTGGCGACTCTTCCCAGGGGCAGTACTTC. Translated, it gives CSASGDSSQGQYF.

The chain employs TRBV28 and TRBJ1-3; D is undetermined. Trimming cost V 2 bases and J 16 bases, with 21 bases left between them. This CDR3 is 14 amino acids long. Germline-derived CDR1 and CDR2 are MDHEN and SYDVKM. The CDR3 DNA reads TGTGCCAGCAGTTTAATGGTGGACCCTAGAATTGAGTATTTT. It encodes CASSLMVDPRIEYF.

This clone came up a few times. The chain joins TRBV4-1 to TRBJ2-7; a weak D match, TRBD2 (5 bases). Between the trimmed V and J ends, which lost 0 bases and 6 bases, there was a span of 9 bases. The CDR3 is 13 amino acids. CDR1 is MGHRA, CDR2 YSYEKL, per germline. The chain's CDR3 is CASSQDMRVEQYF. CDR3 bases: TGCGCCAGCAGCCAAGATATGAGGGTCGAGCAGTACTTC.

The chain has TRBV5-1 and TRBJ1-1, with unresolved D. Germline V gene lookup returns CDR1 SGHRS and CDR2 YFSETQ. V was pared by 7 bases and J by 1 base, with 11 bases between. The CDR3 covers 13 residues. The CDR3 coding sequence is TGCGCCAGCTGGGCCGAACCGAACACTGAAGCTTTCTTT. Protein: CASWAEPNTEAFF.

The chain carries TRBV28 and TRBJ2-3; 9 bases agree with TRBD1. Germline CDR1 and CDR2: MDHEN and SYDVKM. The CDR3 is 15 residues long. V gave up 6 bases and J gave up 3 bases; unmatched junction bases: 7. The CDR3 is CASSYRGRWTDTQYF. The CDR3 region has the DNA TGTGCCAGCAGCTACAGGGGGCGATGGACAGATACGCAGTATTTT.

The chain uses TRBV27 and TRBJ1-6; 8 nucleotides line up with TRBD1. Germline V gives CDR1 MNHEY, CDR2 SMNVEV (reference sequence). The CDR3 consists of 15 residues. With 0 bases clipped from V and 10 bases from J, the junction kept 5 bases outside the gene matches. CDR3 residues: CASSLSWDRNSPLHF. The DNA of the CDR3 is TGTGCCAGCAGTTTATCTTGGGACAGGAACTCACCCCTCCACTTT.

The chain has TRBV6-1 and TRBJ2-7; no clear D. Germline CDR1 MNHNS, CDR2 SASEGT. The CDR3 has 13 amino acids. V dropped 3 bases and J dropped 0 bases, with 6 bases sitting between them. Here the CDR3 DNA reads TGTGCCAGCAGTGAGACGGACTCCTACGAGCAGTACTTC. It is translated as CASSETDSYEQYF.

The V gene is TRBV6-5, the J gene TRBJ1-1, with D tentatively TRBD1 (6 bases). The V end was cut by 3 bases, the J end by 8 bases, with 10 bases between. This CDR3 region has 12 residues. The germline V gene has CDR1 MNHEY and CDR2 SVGAGI. The CDR3 DNA is TGTGCCAGCAGTTATGGGACAAGCGAAGCTTTCTTT. It is translated as CASSYGTSEAFF.

The J gene is TRBJ1-6, the V gene TRBV28; D unresolved. V lost 10 bases to trimming and J lost 5 bases, with 6 bases between them. Germline assignment: CDR1 MDHEN and CDR2 SYDVKM. The CDR3 has 11 residues. CDR3 in DNA: TGTGCCACCAATGATAATTCACCCCTCCACTTT. Translated: CATNDNSPLHF. The complete variable domain, with remaining parts taken from reference TRBV28 and TRBJ1-6, reads DVKVTQSSRYLVKRTGEKVFLECVQDMDHENMFWYRQDPGLGLRLIYFSYDVKMKEKGDIPEGYSVSREKKERFSLILESASTNQTSMYLCATNDNSPLHFGNGTRLTVT.

The chain has TRBV24-1 and TRBJ1-3, with D possibly being TRBD1 (5 bases). The CDR3 has 16 residues. The germline CDR1 and CDR2 sequences are KGHDR and SFDVKD. V dropped 4 bases and J dropped 4 bases, with 16 bases sitting between them. CDR3 in amino acids: CATSDSTGTAGNTIYF. The CDR3 DNA reads TGTGCCACCAGTGACAGCACCGGGACGGCCGGAAACACCATATATTTT.

The V call is TRBV4-1, the J call TRBJ1-1, with D unclear. V lost 1 base and J 10 bases, leaving 13 bases between the germline ends. The CDR3 extends over 13 amino acids. Germline V gives CDR1 MGHRA, CDR2 YSYEKL. CDR3 sequence reads: CASSQGSSSVAFF. CDR3 bases: TGCGCCAGCAGCCAAGGATCGAGCTCCGTAGCTTTCTTT.

The chain has TRBV5-1 and TRBJ2-1; unclear D gene. Per the germline V gene, CDR1 is SGHRS and CDR2 is YFSETQ. Deletions cut 1 base from V and 5 bases from J, with 10 bases between. The CDR3 sequence is 14 residues long. The CDR3 here is CASSLQATNNEQFF. CDR3 coding DNA: TGCGCCAGCAGCTTGCAGGCAACAAACAATGAGCAGTTCTTC.